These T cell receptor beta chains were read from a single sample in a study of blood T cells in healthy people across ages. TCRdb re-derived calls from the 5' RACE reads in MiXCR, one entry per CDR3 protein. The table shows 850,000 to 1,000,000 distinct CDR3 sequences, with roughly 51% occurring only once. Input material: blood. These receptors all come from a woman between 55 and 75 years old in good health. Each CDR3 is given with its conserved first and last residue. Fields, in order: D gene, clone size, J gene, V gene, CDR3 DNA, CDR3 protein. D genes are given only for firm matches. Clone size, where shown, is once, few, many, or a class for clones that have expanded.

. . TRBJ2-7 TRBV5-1 TGCGCCAGCAGCCCGGGGCGGGCCGATACGTCCTACAAGCAGTACTTC CASSPGRADTSYKQYF
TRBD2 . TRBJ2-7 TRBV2 TGTGCCATATTCCCCGGGACTAGCGGGAGGCTATCCTACGAGCAGTACTTC CAIFPGTSGRLSYEQYF
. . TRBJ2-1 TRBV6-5 TGTGCCAGCAAGAGTCAACCCTACAATGAGCAGTTCTTC CASKSQPYNEQFF
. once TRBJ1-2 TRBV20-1 TGCAGTGCCACAATCGGGAACACAAACTATGGCTACACCTTC CSATIGNTNYGYTF
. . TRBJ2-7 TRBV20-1 TGCAGTGCTCTTGGGACGGAGTCCTACGAGCAGTACTTC CSALGTESYEQYF
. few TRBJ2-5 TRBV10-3 TGTGCCATCGGAGCAGGTGCTGACCAAGAGACCCAGTACTTC CAIGAGADQETQYF
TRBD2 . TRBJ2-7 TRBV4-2 TGTGCCAGCAGCCACAGACTAGCGGTATCCTACGAACAGTACTTC CASSHRLAVSYEQYF
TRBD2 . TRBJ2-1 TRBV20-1 TGCAGTGCTAGATCTCTAGCGGGATTCTCCTACAATGAGCAGTTCTTC CSARSLAGFSYNEQFF
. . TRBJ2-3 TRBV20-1 TGCAGTGCTAGTGGCCTAGCAAGGGGATCTAGCACAGATACGCAGTATTTT CSASGLARGSSTDTQYF
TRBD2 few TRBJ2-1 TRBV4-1 TGCGCCAGCAGCCAAGGCCTAGCGGGAAAATACAATGAGCAGTTCTTC CASSQGLAGKYNEQFF
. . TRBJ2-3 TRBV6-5 TGTGCCAGCAGCCCAAATAAGGGCACAGATACGCAGTATTTT CASSPNKGTDTQYF
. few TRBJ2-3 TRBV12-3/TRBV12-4 TGTGCCAGCAGTCCCCCAGGGCAACATACGCAGTATTTT CASSPPGQHTQYF
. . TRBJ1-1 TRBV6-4 TGTGCCAGCAGGGTAGGAGAAAACACTGAAGCTTTCTTT CASRVGENTEAFF
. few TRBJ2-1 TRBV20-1 TGCAGTGCCCCGGCGCGGGTGGGTGAGCAGTTCTTC CSAPARVGEQFF
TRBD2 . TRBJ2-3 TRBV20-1 TGCAGTGCGAGGAAGACTAGCAGCATCACAGATACGCAGTATTTT CSARKTSSITDTQYF
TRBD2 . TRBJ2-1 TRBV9 TGTGCCAGCAGCCTGACTAGCGGGACGTCCCCGGGCGGGCAGTTCTTC CASSLTSGTSPGGQFF
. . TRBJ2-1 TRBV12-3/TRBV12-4 TGTGCCAGCAGTTTCGGGCCCCTAAATGAGCAGTTCTTC CASSFGPLNEQFF
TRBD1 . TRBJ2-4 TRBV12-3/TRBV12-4 TGTGCCAGCAGTTTCAGGGGGTCCAGGCTTCTAGCCAAAAACATTCAGTACTTC CASSFRGSRLLAKNIQYF
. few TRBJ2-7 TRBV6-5 TGTGCCAGCAGGCTACTAGCCACTACCTACGAGCAGTACTTC CASRLLATTYEQYF
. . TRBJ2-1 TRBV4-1 TGCGCCAGCAGCCAAATGACTGTCTCCTACAATGAGCAGTTCTTC CASSQMTVSYNEQFF
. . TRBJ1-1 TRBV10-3 TGTGCCATCAGTATGGGGGGGGAGGGCACTGAAGCTTTCTTT CAISMGGEGTEAFF
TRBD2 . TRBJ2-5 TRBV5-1 TGCGCCAGCAGCTACACGGGACTAGCGGGAGAGACCCAGTACTTC CASSYTGLAGETQYF
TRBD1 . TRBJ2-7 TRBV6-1 TGTGCCAGCAGTGAAGCGGGGACAGGGACCTACGAGCAGTACTTC CASSEAGTGTYEQYF
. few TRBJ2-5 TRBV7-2 TGTGCCAGCAGCTTCGGGGTTCATAGAGAGACCCAGTACTTC CASSFGVHRETQYF
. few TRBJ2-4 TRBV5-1 TGCGCCAGCAGACACAACACGGGGGCGCAGAACATTCAGTACTTC CASRHNTGAQNIQYF
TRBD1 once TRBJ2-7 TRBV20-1 TGCAGTGCTCTACGTTCCCCTTACAGGGGAAGCGAGCAGTACTTC CSALRSPYRGSEQYF
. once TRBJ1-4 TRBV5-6 TGTGCCAGCAGCTCAGCTTTTAATGAAAAACTGTTTTTT CASSSAFNEKLFF
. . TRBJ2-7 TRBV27 TGTGCCAACAAGTACTCCTACGAGCAGTACTTC CANKYSYEQYF
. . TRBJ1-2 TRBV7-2 TGTGCCAGCAGCTTAACCCCCTTACAGGGCAGTGGAGGCTACACCTTC CASSLTPLQGSGGYTF
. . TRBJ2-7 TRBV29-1 TGCAGCGTTTTAGCCGGGCATGGGTACGAGCAGTACTTC CSVLAGHGYEQYF
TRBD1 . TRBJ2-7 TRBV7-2 TGTGCCAGCAGCAAGACAGGGGAGCAGTACTTC CASSKTGEQYF
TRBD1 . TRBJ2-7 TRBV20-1 TGCAGTGCTAGCCAGCTTATGGGACAGGTTTCCGAGCAGTACTTC CSASQLMGQVSEQYF
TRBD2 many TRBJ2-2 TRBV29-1 TGCAGCGTTGGACTAGCGGGAGGGCCCGGGGAGCTGTTTTTT CSVGLAGGPGELFF
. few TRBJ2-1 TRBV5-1 TGCGCCAGCAGCTTGGGGACTGGGAGCGGGCGAAACAATGAGCAGTTCTTC CASSLGTGSGRNNEQFF
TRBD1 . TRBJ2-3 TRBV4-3 TGCGCCAGCAGCCTTCACCTCGACAGGGGTGGGCAGTATTTT CASSLHLDRGGQYF
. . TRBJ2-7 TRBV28 TGTGCCAGCAGTCCGATACAGGGTTCCTACGAGCAGTACTTC CASSPIQGSYEQYF
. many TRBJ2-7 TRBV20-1 TGCAGTGCCGCCGACTCCCACGAGCAGTACTTC CSAADSHEQYF
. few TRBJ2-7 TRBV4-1 TGCGCCAGCAGCCAATGGGCCAGGGGAGGCTACGAGCAGTACTTC CASSQWARGGYEQYF
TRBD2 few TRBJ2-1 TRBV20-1 TGCAGTGCTAGAGAAATCGGGAGGGCCAGGAATGAGCAGTTCTTC CSAREIGRARNEQFF
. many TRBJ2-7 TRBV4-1 TGCGCCAGCAGCCAAGATCGGGGGAACTACGAGCAGTACTTC CASSQDRGNYEQYF
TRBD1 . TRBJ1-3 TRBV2 TGTGCCAGCAGTGACAGGGGGCTTCCTGGAAACACCATATATTTT CASSDRGLPGNTIYF
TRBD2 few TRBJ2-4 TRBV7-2 TGTGCCAGCAGCTTAGAGGGGCAGGGAGCGGGAGGGCTGGCCAAAAACATTCAGTACTTC CASSLEGQGAGGLAKNIQYF
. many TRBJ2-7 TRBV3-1 TGTGCCAGCAGCCAAGATCGCACAGGGCTCTACGAGCAGTACTTC CASSQDRTGLYEQYF
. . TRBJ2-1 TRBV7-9 TGTGCCAGCAGCTTAACAGGGAACCATGAGCAGTTCTTC CASSLTGNHEQFF
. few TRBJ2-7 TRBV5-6 TGTGCCAGCAGCTTACCGCGGAGCCTCTACTACGAGCAGTACTTC CASSLPRSLYYEQYF
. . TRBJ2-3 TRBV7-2 TGTGCCAGCAGCTTAGCTTGGGGCACAGATACGCAGTATTTT CASSLAWGTDTQYF
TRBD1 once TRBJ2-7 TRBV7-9 TGTGCCAGCAGCTTCCGGGACAGGCAATGCGAGCAGTACTTC CASSFRDRQCEQYF
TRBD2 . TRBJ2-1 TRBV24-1 TGTGCCACCAGTGACCACTCTAGCGGGGAGCAGTTCTTC CATSDHSSGEQFF
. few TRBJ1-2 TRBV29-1 TGCAGCGTTGAGGACCAAGCGAGTGGTGGCTACACCTTC CSVEDQASGGYTF
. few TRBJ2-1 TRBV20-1 TGCAGTGCTAGAGAGCGTTCCTACAATGAGCAGTTCTTC CSARERSYNEQFF
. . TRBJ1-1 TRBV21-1 TGTGCCAGCAGCAAAGCGCCCGTGGGAGCACGCCGTAACACTGAAGCTTTCTTT CASSKAPVGARRNTEAFF
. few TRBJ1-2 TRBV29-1 TGCAGCGTTGGGGGGGTAGGCTACACCTTC CSVGGVGYTF
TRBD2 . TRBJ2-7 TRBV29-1 TGCAGCGTCCGTAGGGGAGGGACCTACGAGCAGTACTTC CSVRRGGTYEQYF
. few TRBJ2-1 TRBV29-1 TGCAGCGTTGAAGCCCCCATCACCTACAATGAGCAGTTCTTC CSVEAPITYNEQFF
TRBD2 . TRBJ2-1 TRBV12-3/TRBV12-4 TGTGCCAGCAGTTTGGTTAGCGGGAGAGGGGGGGCCTACAATGAGCAGTTCTTC CASSLVSGRGGAYNEQFF
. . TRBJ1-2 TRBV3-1 TGTGCCAGCAGCCAAAACAGTAACCATGGCTACACCTTC CASSQNSNHGYTF